This entry is about one T cell receptor beta chain. The method was immunoSEQ multiplex PCR; TCRdb's version includes in-frame clones alone and lacks a portion of them. The repertoire holds roughly 290,000 clones, approximately 86% seen once, with 2% to 2.5% in the top ten. Germline V gives CDR1 LGHDT, CDR2 YNNKEL (reference sequence). Between the trimmed V and J ends, which lost 0 bases and 0 bases, there was a span of 12 bases. The CDR3 is 16 amino acids. This entry belongs to a study of blood T cell repertoires in COVID-19. Study as a whole: In each case, the material was cDNA or gDNA derived from T cells, B-cell-depleted T cells, or PBMCs.

The chain has TRBV3-1 (or the pseudogene TRBV3-2) and TRBJ2-7, with D possibly matching TRBD1 (6 bases). Specimen: peripheral blood. The clonotype originates from a woman in her twenties or thirties who had recovered from COVID-19. The CDR3 region has the DNA TGTGCCAGCAGCCAAGATTCGGCGACAGGCTCCTACGAGCAGTACTTC. This sequence encodes CASSQDSATGSYEQYF.